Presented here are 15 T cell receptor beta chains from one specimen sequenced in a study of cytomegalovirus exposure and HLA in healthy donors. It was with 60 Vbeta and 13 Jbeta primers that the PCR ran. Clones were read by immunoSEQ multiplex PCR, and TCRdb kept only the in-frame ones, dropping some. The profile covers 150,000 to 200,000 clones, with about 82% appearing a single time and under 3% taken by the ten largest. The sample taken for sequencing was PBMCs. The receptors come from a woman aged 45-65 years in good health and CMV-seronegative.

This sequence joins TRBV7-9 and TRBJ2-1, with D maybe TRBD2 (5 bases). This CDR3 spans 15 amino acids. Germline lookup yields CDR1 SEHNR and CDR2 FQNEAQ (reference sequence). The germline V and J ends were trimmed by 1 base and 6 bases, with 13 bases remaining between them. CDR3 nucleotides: TGTGCCAGCAGCTTAGAGGGCGGGCTAGCCAATGAGCAGTTCTTC. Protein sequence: CASSLEGGLANEQFF.

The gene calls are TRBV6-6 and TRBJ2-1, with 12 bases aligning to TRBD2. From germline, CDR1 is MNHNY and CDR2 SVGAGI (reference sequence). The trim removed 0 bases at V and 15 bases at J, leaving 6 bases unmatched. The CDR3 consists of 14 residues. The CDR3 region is CASSYSGPSGRAFF. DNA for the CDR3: TGTGCCAGCAGTTACTCAGGCCCTAGCGGGAGGGCGTTCTTC.

In DNA form, the CDR3 reads TGTGCCAGTAGTATGGTGAGCTTGAACACTGAAGCTTTCTTT. Its translation: CASSMVSLNTEAFF. This chain uses TRBV19 with TRBJ1-1; unclear D gene. Between the trimmed V and J ends, which lost 3 bases and 0 bases, there was a span of 8 bases. There are 14 residues in the CDR3. Germline loops: CDR1 LNHDA, CDR2 SQIVND (reference sequence).

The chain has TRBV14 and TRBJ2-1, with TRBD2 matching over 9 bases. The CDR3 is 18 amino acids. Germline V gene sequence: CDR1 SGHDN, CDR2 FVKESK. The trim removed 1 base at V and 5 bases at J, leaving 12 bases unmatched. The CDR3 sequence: CASSQGRLAGRIHNEQFF. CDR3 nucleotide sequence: TGTGCCAGCAGCCAAGGAAGGCTAGCGGGAAGGATTCACAATGAGCAGTTCTTC.

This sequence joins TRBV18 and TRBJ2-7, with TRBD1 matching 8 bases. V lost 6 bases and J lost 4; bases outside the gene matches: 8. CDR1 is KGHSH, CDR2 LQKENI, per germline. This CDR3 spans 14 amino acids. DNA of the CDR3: TGTGCCAGCTCGCAGACACAGGGGGAATACGAGCAGTACTTC. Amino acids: CASSQTQGEYEQYF.

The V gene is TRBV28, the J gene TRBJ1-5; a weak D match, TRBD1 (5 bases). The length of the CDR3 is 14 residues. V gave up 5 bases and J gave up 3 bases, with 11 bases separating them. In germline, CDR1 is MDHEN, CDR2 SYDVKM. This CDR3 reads CASSLTGYNQPQHF. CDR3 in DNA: TGTGCCAGCAGTCTTACAGGATACAATCAGCCCCAGCATTTT.

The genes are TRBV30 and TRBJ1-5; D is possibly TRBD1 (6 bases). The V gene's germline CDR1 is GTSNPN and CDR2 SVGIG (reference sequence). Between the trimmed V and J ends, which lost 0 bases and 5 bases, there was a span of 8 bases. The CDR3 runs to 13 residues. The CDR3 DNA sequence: TGTGCCTGGAGTGTACAGGGCCATCAGCCCCAGCATTTT. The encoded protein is CAWSVQGHQPQHF.

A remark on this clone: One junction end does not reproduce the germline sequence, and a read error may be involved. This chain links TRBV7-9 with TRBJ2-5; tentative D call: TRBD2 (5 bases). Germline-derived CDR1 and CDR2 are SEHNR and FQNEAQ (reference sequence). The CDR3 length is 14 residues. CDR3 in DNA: TGTTCCAGCAGCTTAAGCGGTGCACAAGAGACCCAGTACTTC. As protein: CSSSLSGAQETQYF.

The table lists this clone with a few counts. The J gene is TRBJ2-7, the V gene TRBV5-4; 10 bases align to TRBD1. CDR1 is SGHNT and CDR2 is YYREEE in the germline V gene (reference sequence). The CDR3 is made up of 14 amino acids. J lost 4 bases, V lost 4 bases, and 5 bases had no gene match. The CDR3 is CASSARDRGYEQYF. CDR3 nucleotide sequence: TGTGCCAGCAGCGCCCGGGACAGGGGTTACGAGCAGTACTTC.

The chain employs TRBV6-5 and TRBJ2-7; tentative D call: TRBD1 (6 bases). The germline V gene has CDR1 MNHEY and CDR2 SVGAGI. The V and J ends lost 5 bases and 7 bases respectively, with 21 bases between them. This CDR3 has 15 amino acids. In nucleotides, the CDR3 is TGTGCCAGCAGTGGCCGGGACACTCCCAAAGGGGAGCAGTACTTC. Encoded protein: CASSGRDTPKGEQYF.

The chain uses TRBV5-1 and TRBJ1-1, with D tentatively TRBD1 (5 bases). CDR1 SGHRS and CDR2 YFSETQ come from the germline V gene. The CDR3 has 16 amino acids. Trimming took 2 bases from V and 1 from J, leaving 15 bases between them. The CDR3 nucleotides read TGCGCCAGCAGCTTAAATCTGGGGCAGAAGAACACTGAAGCTTTCTTT. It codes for CASSLNLGQKNTEAFF.

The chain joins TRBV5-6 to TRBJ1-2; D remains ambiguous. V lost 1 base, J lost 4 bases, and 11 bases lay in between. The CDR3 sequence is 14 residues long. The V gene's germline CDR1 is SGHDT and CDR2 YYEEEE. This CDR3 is CASSLRGGPYGYTF. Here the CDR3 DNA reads TGTGCCAGCAGCTTGAGAGGTGGCCCCTATGGCTACACCTTC.

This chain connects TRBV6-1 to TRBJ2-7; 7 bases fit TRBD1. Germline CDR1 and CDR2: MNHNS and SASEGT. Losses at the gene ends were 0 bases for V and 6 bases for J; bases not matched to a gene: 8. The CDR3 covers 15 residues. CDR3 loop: CASSEAGQPPGEQYF. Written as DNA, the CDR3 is TGTGCCAGCAGTGAAGCGGGACAGCCTCCTGGCGAGCAGTACTTC.

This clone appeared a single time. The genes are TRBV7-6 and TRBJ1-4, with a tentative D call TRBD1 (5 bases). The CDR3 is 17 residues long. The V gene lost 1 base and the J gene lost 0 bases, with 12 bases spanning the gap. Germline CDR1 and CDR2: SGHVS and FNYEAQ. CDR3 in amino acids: CASSLGTTGTTNEKLFF. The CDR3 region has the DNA TGTGCCAGCAGCTTAGGGACAACTGGGACAACTAATGAAAAACTGTTTTTT.

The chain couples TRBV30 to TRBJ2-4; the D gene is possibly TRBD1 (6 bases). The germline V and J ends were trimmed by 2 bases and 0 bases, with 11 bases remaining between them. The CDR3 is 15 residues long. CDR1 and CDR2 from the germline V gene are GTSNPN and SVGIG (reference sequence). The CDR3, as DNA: TGTGCCTGGAGTATAGACAGGCTAGCCAAAAACATTCAGTACTTC. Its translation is CAWSIDRLAKNIQYF.